The 17 T cell receptor beta chains reported below all come from one sample, sequenced in a study of T cells after yellow fever vaccination. TCRdb recomputed calls from the 5' RACE reads with MiXCR, one row per CDR3 protein. The table records around 360,000 distinct CDR3 sequences, around a tenth of them present only once. The sample here was PBMCs, taken on the day of the first yellow fever vaccination. The receptors derive from a young man who received the YFV17D yellow fever vaccine.

This chain connects TRBV24-1 to TRBJ2-5; 7 nucleotides match TRBD2. The V gene end was trimmed by 3 bases and the J gene end by 2 bases; junction bases not matched to a gene: 5. Germline V lookup: CDR1 KGHDR, CDR2 SFDVKD. The length of the CDR3 is 15 residues. CDR3 sequence reads: CATSDPRGGQETQYF. The CDR3 DNA reads TGTGCCACCAGTGATCCTCGCGGGGGACAAGAGACCCAGTACTTC.

This clonotype was seen repeatedly, ten times or more. The genes are TRBV12-3 or TRBV12-4 and TRBJ1-5; a possible D gene is TRBD1 (5 bases). V was shortened by 6 bases and J by 4 bases, with 10 bases between the two germline ends. CDR3 size: 13 residues. Here the CDR3 reads CASRLTVNQPQHF. The CDR3 DNA is TGTGCCAGCAGGTTGACAGTAAATCAGCCCCAGCATTTT.

This clonotype was counted only a few times. This chain uses TRBV20-1 with TRBJ2-3; 9 bases are shared with TRBD1. V gave up 3 bases and J gave up 6 bases; unmatched junction bases: 10. Germline assignment: CDR1 DFQATT and CDR2 SNEGSKA (reference sequence). The CDR3 has 15 residues. The CDR3 reads CSARGGTGSFDTQYF. The CDR3 region has the DNA TGCAGTGCTAGGGGGGGGACAGGGAGTTTTGATACGCAGTATTTT.

V usage is TRBV5-1 and J usage is TRBJ2-5, with 7 positions matching TRBD1. This CDR3 region has 15 residues. V lost 2 bases to trimming and J lost 1 base; unmatched junction nucleotides: 5. Looked up from germline, CDR1 is SGHRS and CDR2 is YFSETQ. The CDR3 DNA reads TGCGCCAGCAGCTTCCGACAGGGAACCCAAGAGACCCAGTACTTC. Translated: CASSFRQGTQETQYF.

This clonotype was counted a few times. The chain has TRBV11-2 and TRBJ2-3, with 8 bases identical to TRBD2. This CDR3 region has 15 residues. Germline V gene data show CDR1 as SGHAT and CDR2 as FQNNGV. Trimming removed 7 bases from V and 6 bases from J; junction bases left unmatched: 12. The CDR3 bases are TGTGCCAGCACTCAACTAGCGGACGCGTATGATACGCAGTATTTT. Translating it yields CASTQLADAYDTQYF. The variable domain in full, completed from reference TRBV11-2 and TRBJ2-3, reads EAGVAQSPRYKIIEKRQSVAFWCNPISGHATLYWYQQILGQGPKLLIQFQNNGVVDDSQLPKDRFSAERLKGVDSTLKIQPAKLEDSAVYLCASTQLADAYDTQYFGPGTRLTVL.

The sample holds a few counts of this clonotype. The chain is built from TRBV12-3 or TRBV12-4 and TRBJ1-2, with 7 bases identical to TRBD1. V shed 6 bases, J shed 8 bases, and the junction held 9 bases outside the gene matches. The CDR3 totals 13 residues. CDR3 in amino acids: CASSTTGVGGYTF. CDR3 coding DNA: TGTGCCAGCAGCACTACAGGGGTGGGCGGCTACACCTTC.

The CDR3 region is CATSRGKGGTEAFF. CDR3 nucleotide sequence: TGTGCCACCAGCAGAGGGAAAGGGGGCACTGAAGCTTTCTTT. The rearrangement joins TRBV15 to TRBJ1-1; TRBD1 is a possible D gene (6 bases). Germline CDR1 LNHNV, CDR2 YYDKDF (reference sequence). CDR3 size: 14 residues. Trimming stripped 1 base from V and 4 bases from J, with 10 bases between.

The gene calls are TRBV14 and TRBJ2-7, with no clear D. This CDR3 is 14 amino acids long. V lost 0 bases, J lost 2 bases, and 8 bases lay in between. The V gene's germline CDR1 is SGHDN and CDR2 FVKESK. The CDR3 protein is CASSQDVYAYEQYF. The CDR3 coding sequence is TGTGCCAGCAGCCAAGATGTTTATGCCTACGAGCAGTACTTC.

V is TRBV5-1 and J is TRBJ2-5; 7 bases are a match to TRBD2. Germline CDR1 and CDR2: SGHRS and YFSETQ. The J segment lost 6 bases and the V segment lost 0 bases, leaving 8 bases of the junction unmatched. This CDR3 region has 15 residues. In DNA form, the CDR3 reads TGCGCCAGCAGCTTGGATGGCGGGGGTAGGAAGACCCAGTACTTC. This gives the protein CASSLDGGGRKTQYF. Looking up the rest from reference TRBV5-1 and TRBJ2-5 gives the full variable domain: KAGVTQTPRYLIKTRGQQVTLSCSPISGHRSVSWYQQTPGQGLQFLFEYFSETQRNKGNFPGRFSGRQFSNSRSEMNVSTLELGDSALYLCASSLDGGGRKTQYFGPGTRLLVL.

In the case of this clonotype: A much larger clone is a single base away; this may be a read error. The DNA of the CDR3 is TGTGCCAGCAGCCAAGACGGGGGGACCTACAATGAGCAGTTCTTC. It yields the protein CASSQDGGTYNEQFF. The V gene is TRBV3-1, the J gene TRBJ2-1; 7 nucleotides agree with TRBD2. The CDR3 is made up of 15 amino acids. The V gene end was trimmed by 0 bases and the J gene end by 2 bases; junction bases not matched to a gene: 1. In germline, CDR1 is LGHDT, CDR2 YNNKEL (reference sequence).

A few counts support this clonotype. The V call is TRBV28, the J call TRBJ2-3; D is perhaps TRBD1 (6 bases). Between the trimmed V and J ends, which lost 7 bases and 1 base, there was a span of 15 bases. The CDR3 is made up of 15 amino acids. The germline V gene has CDR1 MDHEN and CDR2 SYDVKM. CDR3 region: CASKGGYGGTDTQYF. Written as DNA, the CDR3 is TGTGCCAGCAAAGGGGGATATGGGGGCACAGATACGCAGTATTTT.

This clonotype came up once. This sequence joins TRBV5-1 and TRBJ2-1; D is undetermined. Germline CDR1 and CDR2: SGHRS and YFSETQ. The CDR3 covers 14 residues. The V end was cut by 0 bases, the J end by 8 bases, with 12 bases between. The CDR3 region has the DNA TGCGCCAGCAGCTTGGCCCCCGAAGCAGATGAGCAGTTCTTC. Protein: CASSLAPEADEQFF.

In its sample, this clonotype was seen a few times. The chain couples TRBV20-1 to TRBJ2-3; either TRBD1 or TRBD2 may supply D (5 bases each). Per the germline V gene, CDR1 is DFQATT and CDR2 is SNEGSKA (reference sequence). The CDR3 sequence is 14 residues long. V lost 1 base to trimming and J lost 3 bases, with 11 bases between them. This CDR3 reads CSARGTGLTDTQYF. The CDR3 bases are TGCAGTGCTAGAGGTACGGGGCTAACAGATACGCAGTATTTT.

J is TRBJ2-3 and V is TRBV6-1; D is possibly TRBD2 (7 bases). Trimming took 5 bases from V and 5 from J, leaving 23 bases between them. The CDR3 sequence is 17 residues long. The germline V gene encodes CDR1 MNHNS and CDR2 SASEGT. Here the CDR3 reads CASSPTPPGGHRDTQYF. CDR3 DNA: TGTGCCAGCAGTCCGACTCCCCCGGGGGGCCATCGAGATACGCAGTATTTT.

V usage is TRBV7-8 and J usage is TRBJ2-1; 12 nucleotides align to TRBD1. Germline values: CDR1 SGHVS, CDR2 FQNEAQ. Trimming removed 7 bases from V and 6 bases from J; junction bases left unmatched: 7. The CDR3 runs 15 residues. The CDR3 loop is CASTFGTGGFNEQFF. CDR3 bases: TGTGCCAGCACCTTCGGGACAGGGGGCTTCAATGAGCAGTTCTTC.

This clonotype came up a few times. The chain joins TRBV5-6 to TRBJ1-5; perhaps TRBD1 as D (6 bases). Germline V gene data show CDR1 as SGHDT and CDR2 as YYEEEE. The ends were cut back, 8 bases at V and 9 bases at J, with 21 bases in the middle. The CDR3 length is 14 residues. The CDR3 protein is CASSRRQEGGPQHF. CDR3 sequence (DNA): TGTGCCAGTAGCAGGAGACAGGAGGGAGGGCCCCAGCATTTT. Combining the CDR3 with reference TRBV5-6 and TRBJ1-5 gives the whole variable domain DAGVTQSPTHLIKTRGQQVTLRCSPKSGHDTVSWYQQALGQGPQFIFQYYEEEERQRGNFPDRFSGHQFPNYSSELNVNALLLGDSALYLCASSRRQEGGPQHFGDGTRLSIL.

This clonotype was detected many times. V and J are TRBV7-2 and TRBJ2-1, with unresolved D. The CDR3 is 13 residues long. Trimming took off 6 bases at V and 0 bases at J, with 6 bases between the two ends. Germline-derived CDR1 and CDR2 are SGHTA and FQGNSA. DNA of the CDR3: TGTGCCAGCAGTTCTAGCTCCTACAATGAGCAGTTCTTC. Translation: CASSSSSYNEQFF.